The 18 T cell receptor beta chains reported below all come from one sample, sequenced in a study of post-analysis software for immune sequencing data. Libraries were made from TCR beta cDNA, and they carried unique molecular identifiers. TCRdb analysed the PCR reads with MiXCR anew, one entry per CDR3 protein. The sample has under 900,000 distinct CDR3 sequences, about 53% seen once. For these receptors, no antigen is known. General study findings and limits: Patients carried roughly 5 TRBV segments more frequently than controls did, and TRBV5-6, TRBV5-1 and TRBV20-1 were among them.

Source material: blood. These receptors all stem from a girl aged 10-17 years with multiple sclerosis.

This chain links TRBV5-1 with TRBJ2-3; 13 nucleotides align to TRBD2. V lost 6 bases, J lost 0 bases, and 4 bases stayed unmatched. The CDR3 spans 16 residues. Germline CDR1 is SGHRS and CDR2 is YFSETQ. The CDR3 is CASTQGLAGSTDTQYF. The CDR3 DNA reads TGCGCCAGCACCCAGGGACTAGCGGGGAGCACAGATACGCAGTATTTT.

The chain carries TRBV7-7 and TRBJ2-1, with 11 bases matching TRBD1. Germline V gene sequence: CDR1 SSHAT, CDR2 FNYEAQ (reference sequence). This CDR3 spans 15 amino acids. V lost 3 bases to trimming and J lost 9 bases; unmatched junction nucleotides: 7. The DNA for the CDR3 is TGTGCCAGCAGCTTTGGGACAGGGGGGTCCAGTGAGCAGTTCTTC. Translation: CASSFGTGGSSEQFF.

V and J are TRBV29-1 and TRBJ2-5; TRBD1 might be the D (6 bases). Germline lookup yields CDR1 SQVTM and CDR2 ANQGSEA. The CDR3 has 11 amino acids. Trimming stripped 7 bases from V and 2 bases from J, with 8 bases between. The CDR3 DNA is TGCAGCGGGGACAATCAAGAGACCCAGTACTTC. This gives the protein CSGDNQETQYF.

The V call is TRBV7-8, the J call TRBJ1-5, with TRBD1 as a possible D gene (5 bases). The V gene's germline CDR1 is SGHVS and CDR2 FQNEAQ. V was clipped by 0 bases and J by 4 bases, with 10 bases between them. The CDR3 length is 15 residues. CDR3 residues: CASSLAPGYNQPQHF. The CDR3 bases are TGTGCCAGCAGCTTAGCTCCAGGGTATAATCAGCCCCAGCATTTT.

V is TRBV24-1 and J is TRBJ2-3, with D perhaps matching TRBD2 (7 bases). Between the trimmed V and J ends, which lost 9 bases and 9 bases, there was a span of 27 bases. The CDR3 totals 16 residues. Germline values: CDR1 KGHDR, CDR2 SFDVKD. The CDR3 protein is CATSAGDKVGVETQYF. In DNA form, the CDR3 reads TGTGCCACCTCCGCGGGGGACAAAGTAGGGGTGGAGACGCAGTATTTT.

The CDR3 DNA sequence: TGCAGTGCTCCGCACCTCTTTAAGCGGGGTGGAAACATTCAGTACTTC. Translation: CSAPHLFKRGGNIQYF. The chain carries TRBV20-1 and TRBJ2-4; 7 nucleotides match TRBD2. The CDR3 is 16 amino acids. V trimming: 5 bases; J trimming: 6 bases; junction bases outside the gene matches: 16. Germline-derived CDR1 and CDR2 are DFQATT and SNEGSKA (reference sequence).

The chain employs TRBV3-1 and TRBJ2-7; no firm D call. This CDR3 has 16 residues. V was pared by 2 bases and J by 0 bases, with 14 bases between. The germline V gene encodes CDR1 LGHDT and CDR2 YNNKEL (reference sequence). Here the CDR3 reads CASSQNYGPISYEQYF. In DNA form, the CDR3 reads TGTGCCAGCAGCCAAAACTACGGACCGATCTCCTACGAGCAGTACTTC.

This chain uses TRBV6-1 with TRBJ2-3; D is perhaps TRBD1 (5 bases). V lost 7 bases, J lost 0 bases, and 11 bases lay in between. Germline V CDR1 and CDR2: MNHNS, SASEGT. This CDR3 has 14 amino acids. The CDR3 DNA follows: TGTGCCAGCATTGTAGGGGCGAGCACAGATACGCAGTATTTT. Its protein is CASIVGASTDTQYF.

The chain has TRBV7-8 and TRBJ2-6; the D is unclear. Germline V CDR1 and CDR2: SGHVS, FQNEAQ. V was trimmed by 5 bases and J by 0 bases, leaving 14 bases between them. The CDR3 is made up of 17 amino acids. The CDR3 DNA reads TGTGCCAGCAGCCCAGAGGTTCCCAGCTCTGGGGCCAACGTCCTGACTTTC. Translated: CASSPEVPSSGANVLTF.

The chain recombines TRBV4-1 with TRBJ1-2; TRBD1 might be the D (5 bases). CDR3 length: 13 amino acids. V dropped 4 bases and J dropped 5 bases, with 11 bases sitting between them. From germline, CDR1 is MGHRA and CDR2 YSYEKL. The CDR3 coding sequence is TGCGCCAGCAGCCGGGGCAGTGCTTATGGCTACACCTTC. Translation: CASSRGSAYGYTF.

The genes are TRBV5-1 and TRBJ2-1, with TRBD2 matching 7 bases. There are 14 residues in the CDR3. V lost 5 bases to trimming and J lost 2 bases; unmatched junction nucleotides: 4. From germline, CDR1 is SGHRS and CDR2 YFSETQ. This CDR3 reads CASSGGGTYNEQFF. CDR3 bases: TGCGCCAGCAGTGGGGGGGGGACCTACAATGAGCAGTTCTTC. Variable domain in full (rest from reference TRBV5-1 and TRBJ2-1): KAGVTQTPRYLIKTRGQQVTLSCSPISGHRSVSWYQQTPGQGLQFLFEYFSETQRNKGNFPGRFSGRQFSNSRSEMNVSTLELGDSALYLCASSGGGTYNEQFFGPGTRLTVL.

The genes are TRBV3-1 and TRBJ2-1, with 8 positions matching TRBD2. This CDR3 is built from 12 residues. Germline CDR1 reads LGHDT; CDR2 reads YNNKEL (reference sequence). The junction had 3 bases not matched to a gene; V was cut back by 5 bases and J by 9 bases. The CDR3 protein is CASSRTSIEQFF. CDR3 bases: TGTGCCAGCAGCAGGACTAGCATTGAGCAGTTCTTC.

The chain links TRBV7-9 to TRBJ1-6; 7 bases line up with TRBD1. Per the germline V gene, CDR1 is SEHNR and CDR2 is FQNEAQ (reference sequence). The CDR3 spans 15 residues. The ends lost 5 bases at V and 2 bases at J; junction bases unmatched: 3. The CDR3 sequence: CASSTGTAYNSPLHF. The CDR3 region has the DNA TGTGCCAGCAGCACCGGGACAGCCTATAATTCACCCCTCCACTTT.

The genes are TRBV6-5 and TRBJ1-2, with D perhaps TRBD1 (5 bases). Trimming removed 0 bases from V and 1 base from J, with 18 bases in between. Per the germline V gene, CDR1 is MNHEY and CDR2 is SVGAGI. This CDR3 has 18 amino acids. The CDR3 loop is CASSYSKGPGGYNYGYTF. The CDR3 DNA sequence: TGTGCCAGCAGTTACTCGAAGGGCCCCGGGGGGTATAACTATGGCTACACCTTC.

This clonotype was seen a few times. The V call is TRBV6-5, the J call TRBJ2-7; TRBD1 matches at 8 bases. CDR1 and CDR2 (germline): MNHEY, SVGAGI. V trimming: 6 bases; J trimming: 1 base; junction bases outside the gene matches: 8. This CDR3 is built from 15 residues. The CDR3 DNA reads TGTGCCAGCAGCCGCGACAGGGGTCCTTCCTACGAGCAGTACTTC. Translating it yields CASSRDRGPSYEQYF.

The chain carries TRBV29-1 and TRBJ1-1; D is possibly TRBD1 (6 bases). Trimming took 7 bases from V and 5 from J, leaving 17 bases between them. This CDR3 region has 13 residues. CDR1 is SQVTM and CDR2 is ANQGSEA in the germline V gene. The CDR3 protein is CSAGGGLQTEAFF. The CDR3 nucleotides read TGCAGCGCCGGAGGGGGGTTGCAGACTGAAGCTTTCTTT.

For the CDR3, the DNA is TGCAGCGTTGGACAGACAAAAATGAACACTGAAGCTTTCTTT. Amino acid sequence: CSVGQTKMNTEAFF. This chain connects TRBV29-1 to TRBJ1-1; tentative D call: TRBD1 (5 bases). The CDR3 runs to 14 residues. Germline V lookup: CDR1 SQVTM, CDR2 ANQGSEA. Trimming left V 4 bases short and J 0 bases short, with 12 bases between.

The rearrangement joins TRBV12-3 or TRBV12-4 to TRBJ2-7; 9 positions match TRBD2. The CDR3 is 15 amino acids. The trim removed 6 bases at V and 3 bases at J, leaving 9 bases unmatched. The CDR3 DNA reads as TGTGCCAGCAGGAGAAATAGCGGGAGCTTCTACGAGCAGTACTTC. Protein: CASRRNSGSFYEQYF.